What follows are 27 T cell receptor beta chains derived from one specimen sequenced in a study of human T cells and chemical hapten exposure. Time point meaning: pre-sensitization, week 0. Regarding treatment: therapeutic diphenylcyclopropenone sensitization with weekly scalp DPC. TCRdb recomputed calls from the RACE reads with MiXCR, one row per CDR3 protein. In the table there are some 330,000 distinct CDR3 sequences, about 5% of which are singletons. Sequenced material: whole blood, taken in connection with sensitization to the hapten diphenylcyclopropenone (DPC). The receptor source for this set is a woman aged 18 to 35 with alopecia areata. Some clones in this sample may be carry-over from other donors' samples.

The sample holds many counts of this clonotype. V gene TRBV2 combines with J gene TRBJ2-3; 7 bases are a match to TRBD1. The V gene end was trimmed by 7 bases and the J gene end by 4 bases; junction bases not matched to a gene: 8. The CDR3 extends over 14 amino acids. The V gene's germline CDR1 is SNHLY and CDR2 FYNNEI. CDR3: CASTLFDRADTQYF. The CDR3 nucleotides read TGTGCCAGCACTTTATTCGACAGGGCAGATACGCAGTATTTT. The full variable domain, with the rest looked up from reference TRBV2 and TRBJ2-3, is EPEVTQTPSHQVTQMGQEVILRCVPISNHLYFYWYRQILGQKVEFLVSFYNNEISEKSEIFDDQFSVERPDGSNFTLKIRSTKLEDSAMYFCASTLFDRADTQYFGPGTRLTVL.

This clonotype occurred a few times. The gene calls are TRBV4-3 and TRBJ2-4; tentatively, D is TRBD2 (7 bases). With 5 bases removed from V and 0 bases from J, the gap between germline ends came to 20 bases. This CDR3 region has 18 residues. CDR1 and CDR2 from the germline V gene are LGHNA and YSLEER. This CDR3 reads CASSLKWPGGLAKNIQYF. DNA for the CDR3: TGCGCCAGCAGCTTAAAATGGCCCGGGGGGCTAGCCAAAAACATTCAGTACTTC.

Only a few counts were recorded for this clonotype. The chain uses TRBV5-1 and TRBJ2-3; D gene ambiguous. This CDR3 has 12 amino acids. Germline assignment: CDR1 SGHRS and CDR2 YFSETQ. Trimming cost V 3 bases and J 2 bases, with 4 bases left between them. The chain's CDR3 is CASSSATDTQYF. In DNA form, the CDR3 reads TGCGCCAGCAGCTCCGCCACAGATACGCAGTATTTT.

The V and J genes are TRBV3-1 and TRBJ1-5; TRBD1 might be the D (6 bases). Germline V CDR1 and CDR2: LGHDT, YNNKEL (reference sequence). This CDR3 contains 14 residues. Trimming removed 5 bases at V and 5 bases at J, with 13 bases between. This CDR3 is CASSNTGSDQPQHF. The CDR3 coding sequence is TGTGCCAGCAGCAATACAGGGTCTGATCAGCCCCAGCATTTT.

J is TRBJ1-5 and V is TRBV7-8; 9 bases align to TRBD1. Germline V gene data show CDR1 as SGHVS and CDR2 as FQNEAQ. The CDR3 totals 15 residues. The junction had 6 bases not matched to a gene; V was cut back by 6 bases and J by 3 bases. CDR3 in amino acids: CASSPDRGANQPQHF. The DNA for the CDR3 is TGTGCCAGCAGTCCCGACAGGGGGGCCAATCAGCCCCAGCATTTT. The entire variable domain, with the rest obtained from reference TRBV7-8 and TRBJ1-5, is as follows: GAGVSQSPRYKVAKRGQDVALRCDPISGHVSLFWYQQALGQGPEFLTYFQNEAQLDKSGLPSDRFFAERPEGSVSTLKIQRTQQEDSAVYLCASSPDRGANQPQHFGDGTRLSIL.

This clonotype has ten or more counts. The V and J genes are TRBV28 and TRBJ2-1; 11 bases are a match to TRBD2. The CDR3 is made up of 20 amino acids. The germline CDR1 and CDR2 sequences are MDHEN and SYDVKM. Unmatched junction bases numbered 20, after V lost 1 base and J lost 9 bases. This chain's CDR3 is CASSLYAILAGGIVGGEQFF. CDR3 DNA sequence: TGTGCCAGCAGTTTATATGCTATCCTAGCGGGGGGTATCGTGGGCGGTGAGCAGTTCTTC.

This clonotype showed up many times. The genes are TRBV6-5 and TRBJ1-6; the D gene is possibly TRBD1 (6 bases). Germline V CDR1 and CDR2: MNHEY, SVGAGI. The CDR3 extends over 15 amino acids. V shed 6 bases and J shed 9 bases, with 18 bases lying between them. The CDR3 loop is CASSAKPGEGSPLHF. CDR3 in DNA: TGTGCCAGCAGCGCCAAACCAGGGGAAGGTTCACCCCTCCACTTT.

This clonotype was seen a handful of times. The chain couples TRBV29-1 to TRBJ1-1; D gene ambiguous. V gave up 5 bases and J gave up 1 base, with 8 bases separating them. Germline assignment: CDR1 SQVTM and CDR2 ANQGSEA. This CDR3 has 12 amino acids. The CDR3 sequence: CSVSGGNTEAFF. As DNA, the CDR3 is TGCAGCGTTAGCGGTGGGAACACTGAAGCTTTCTTT.

This clonotype was picked up many times. The V call is TRBV7-8, the J call TRBJ2-3; D perhaps matches TRBD2 (6 bases). CDR1 and CDR2 (germline): SGHVS, FQNEAQ. V lost 1 base and J lost 0, with 20 bases in between. The length of the CDR3 is 19 residues. Written as DNA, the CDR3 is TGTGCCAGCAGCTTAGGGGATATGGGAGGCCTTATTAGCACAGATACGCAGTATTTT. Its translation: CASSLGDMGGLISTDTQYF.

In its sample, this clonotype was seen a few times. The V call is TRBV7-9, the J call TRBJ1-2; D is unclear. Germline CDR1 SEHNR, CDR2 FQNEAQ (reference sequence). CDR3 size: 13 residues. Trimming left V 1 base short and J 5 bases short, with 8 bases between. CDR3 protein: CASSLDNAYGYTF. CDR3 bases: TGTGCCAGCAGCTTAGACAATGCTTATGGCTACACCTTC.

This clonotype was observed at least ten times. The V call is TRBV28, the J call TRBJ2-4, with a possible D match to TRBD1 (6 bases). The CDR3 is 18 residues long. Per germline, CDR1 MDHEN and CDR2 SYDVKM. V was clipped by 6 bases and J by 0 bases, with 21 bases between them. The CDR3 spells CASSFTGTKNLAKNIQYF. CDR3 nucleotides: TGTGCCAGCAGCTTCACCGGGACAAAAAATTTAGCCAAAAACATTCAGTACTTC.

A few counts support this clonotype. The gene calls are TRBV18 and TRBJ2-6; 9 bases align to TRBD1. J was trimmed by 1 base and V by 1 base; bases with no gene match: 11. This CDR3 is built from 20 residues. Germline CDR1 KGHSH, CDR2 LQKENI. CDR3 DNA sequence: TGTGCCAGCTCACCACTGGCTTTACAGGGGGCGCAGTCTGGGGCCAACGTCCTGACTTTC. Its protein product is CASSPLALQGAQSGANVLTF.

This clonotype was seen ten or more times. J is TRBJ1-3 and V is TRBV21-1; the table's D call, TRBD1, has no DNA check behind it. TRBV21-1 is classified as a pseudogene. The CDR3 consists of 16 residues. The CDR3 nucleotides are TGTGCCAGCAGCAAATCAGACAGGGTCTCTGGAAACACCATATATTTT. Its protein product is CASSKSDRVSGNTIYF.

There are a few counts of this clonotype. V is TRBV7-3 and J is TRBJ2-7, with TRBD2 as a possible D gene (6 bases). The CDR3 length is 15 residues. Trimming removed 4 bases from V and 0 bases from J, with 13 bases in between. Germline-derived CDR1 and CDR2 are SGHTA and FQGTGA. The CDR3 nucleotides are TGTGCCAGCAGCTCCCACCCCGGGGGCTCCTACGAGCAGTACTTC. The encoded protein is CASSSHPGGSYEQYF.

This clonotype came up a few times. The chain links TRBV7-9 to TRBJ1-2; no clear D gene. The CDR3 loop spans 15 amino acids. V was shortened by 1 base and J by 3 bases, with 12 bases between the two germline ends. Germline V CDR1 and CDR2: SEHNR, FQNEAQ (reference sequence). CDR3: CASSLGQAADYGYTF. The CDR3 DNA reads as TGTGCCAGCAGCTTAGGCCAGGCGGCAGACTATGGCTACACCTTC.

This clonotype was recorded a few times. The chain joins TRBV3-1 to TRBJ1-3; no firm D call. Germline CDR1 and CDR2: LGHDT and YNNKEL (reference sequence). The CDR3 runs to 14 residues. V was trimmed by 1 base and J by 2 bases, leaving 6 bases between them. CDR3 sequence reads: CASSQVVTGNTIYF. The CDR3 region has the DNA TGTGCCAGCAGCCAAGTAGTAACTGGAAACACCATATATTTT.

This clonotype was found many times. The V call is TRBV12-3 or TRBV12-4, the J call TRBJ1-5; the D is unclear. With 5 bases removed from V and 3 bases from J, the gap between germline ends came to 11 bases. This CDR3 comprises 14 residues. CDR3 in amino acids: CASSHPGPNQPQHF. In DNA, the CDR3 is TGTGCCAGCAGTCATCCAGGTCCCAATCAGCCCCAGCATTTT.

Ten or more counts support this clonotype. The chain uses TRBV21-1 and TRBJ1-1; the table's D call TRBD1 went unverified against the DNA. TRBV21-1 is marked as a pseudogene. The length of the CDR3 is 17 residues. CDR3 loop: CASSNHTGGVRNTEAFF. CDR3 bases: TGTGCCAGCAGCAACCATACGGGGGGGGTGAGGAACACTGAAGCTTTCTTT.

This clonotype was picked up a small number of times. This rearrangement joins TRBV15 to TRBJ1-6; 8 nucleotides line up with TRBD1. CDR1 is LNHNV, CDR2 YYDKDF, per germline (reference sequence). The CDR3 loop spans 17 amino acids. V was pared by 0 bases and J by 10 bases, with 11 bases of the junction left unmatched. This chain's CDR3 is CATSRDLTGGWFSPLHF. CDR3 DNA sequence: TGTGCCACCAGCAGAGATCTTACAGGGGGATGGTTCTCACCCCTCCACTTT.

There are many counts of this clonotype. The rearrangement links TRBV12-3 or TRBV12-4 to TRBJ2-2; D is uncertain. This CDR3 spans 14 amino acids. Deletions cut 3 bases from V and 4 bases from J, with 9 bases between. The CDR3, as DNA: TGTGCCAGCAGTTTGTCGCTGAGCACCGGGGAGCTGTTTTTT. This sequence encodes CASSLSLSTGELFF.

This clonotype was seen ten or more times. The chain couples TRBV4-3 to TRBJ2-4; D uncertain. V lost 0 bases and J 4 bases, leaving 10 bases between the germline ends. Germline V gene sequence: CDR1 LGHNA, CDR2 YSLEER. This CDR3 region has 15 residues. CDR3 amino acids: CASSQEVTLKNIQYF. CDR3 in DNA: TGCGCCAGCAGCCAAGAAGTGACCCTAAAAAACATTCAGTACTTC.

The rearrangement joins TRBV20-1 to TRBJ2-7, with a tentative D call TRBD1 (6 bases). The CDR3 totals 13 residues. Germline CDR1 reads DFQATT; CDR2 reads SNEGSKA (reference sequence). Trimming pared 2 bases from V and 9 bases from J, leaving 17 bases between. CDR3 in amino acids: CSARRGIQGTQYF. The CDR3 DNA follows: TGCAGTGCTAGAAGGGGAATACAGGGAACGCAGTACTTC.

This chain joins TRBV7-2 and TRBJ2-5; D is undetermined. This CDR3 has 13 amino acids. Germline V CDR1 and CDR2: SGHTA, FQGNSA. V was cut by 6 bases and J by 4 bases, with 12 bases left in between. The CDR3 loop is CASSRPLLETQYF. The CDR3 nucleotides are TGTGCCAGCAGTCGCCCTTTACTAGAGACCCAGTACTTC.

This clonotype was detected many times. The V call is TRBV18, the J call TRBJ2-2; D remains unclear. Germline V gene sequence: CDR1 KGHSH, CDR2 LQKENI. The ends were cut back, 1 base at V and 1 base at J, with 1 base in the middle. This CDR3 region has 13 residues. The CDR3 reads CASSPQNTGELFF. DNA for the CDR3: TGTGCCAGCTCACCACAGAACACCGGGGAGCTGTTTTTT.

This clonotype came up many times. CDR3 amino acids: CASSEALMGRGMSTDTQYF. CDR3 DNA: TGTGCCAGCAGTGAAGCGCTTATGGGACGGGGGATGAGCACAGATACGCAGTATTTT. This sequence joins TRBV6-1 and TRBJ2-3, with a weak D call TRBD2 (6 bases). Trimming left V 0 bases short and J 0 bases short, with 19 bases between. Per the germline V gene, CDR1 is MNHNS and CDR2 is SASEGT. The CDR3 has 19 amino acids.

The chain uses TRBV20-1 and TRBJ2-3; no clear D gene. Trimming pared 0 bases from V and 4 bases from J, leaving 8 bases between. The CDR3 has 13 residues. Germline CDR1 reads DFQATT; CDR2 reads SNEGSKA (reference sequence). As DNA, the CDR3 is TGCAGTGCTAGAGATCCGAAGTCAGATACGCAGTATTTT. Its protein is CSARDPKSDTQYF.

This clonotype has just a few counts. The chain carries TRBV2 and TRBJ2-7, with D possibly being TRBD2 (6 bases). CDR1 is SNHLY and CDR2 is FYNNEI in the germline V gene. Trimming left V 3 bases short and J 7 bases short, with 13 bases between. The CDR3 has 13 amino acids. The CDR3 here is CASSDLVRGEQYF. CDR3 nucleotide sequence: TGTGCCAGCAGTGACCTGGTCCGGGGGGAGCAGTACTTC.